Below are 4 T cell receptor beta chains sequenced from a single sample in a study of healthy donors' naive CD4 and CD8 T cells. Starting from approximately 500 ng of total RNA, TCR libraries were made with linear amplification. TCRdb passed the reads through MiXCR, listing each CDR3 protein once. The data show approximately 180,000 distinct CDR3 sequences, with 65% to 80% seen just once and more than 2% held by the top ten. The sequencing sample was made of naive CD4+ and CD8+ T cells sorted from blood, pooled from several donors. The receptor source for this set is a pool of human donors in good health; the sample pools cells from several healthy donors.

V is TRBV12-3 or TRBV12-4 and J is TRBJ1-2; TRBD1 might be the D (5 bases). V lost 6 bases and J 7 bases, leaving 18 bases between the germline ends. This CDR3 has 14 residues. CDR3 region: CASSIREPASGYTF. The CDR3 nucleotides read TGTGCCAGCAGCATCAGGGAGCCCGCCAGTGGCTACACCTTC.

The chain couples TRBV11-2 to TRBJ2-7, with 7 positions matching TRBD2. Germline lookup yields CDR1 SGHAT and CDR2 FQNNGV. The CDR3 is made up of 14 amino acids. V dropped 1 base and J dropped 5; count of bases not matched to a gene: 5. The chain's CDR3 is CASSLAPAGNEQYF. CDR3 sequence (DNA): TGTGCCAGCAGCTTAGCCCCAGCGGGAAACGAGCAGTACTTC.

Only one count was recorded for this clonotype. V gene TRBV19 combines with J gene TRBJ1-1, with D possibly being TRBD1 (5 bases). Trimming removed 3 bases at V and 4 bases at J, with 9 bases between. This CDR3 region has 13 residues. Germline lookup yields CDR1 LNHDA and CDR2 SQIVND (reference sequence). The CDR3 region is CASSIGGGTEAFF. Written as DNA, the CDR3 is TGTGCCAGTAGTATCGGGGGAGGCACTGAAGCTTTCTTT.

The table lists this clonotype with a count of one. The CDR3 region is CASSTGQGPEAFF. In nucleotides, the CDR3 is TGTGCCAGCAGCACAGGACAGGGCCCTGAAGCTTTCTTT. This sequence joins TRBV5-4 and TRBJ1-1; 8 positions match TRBD1. The CDR3 consists of 13 residues. Trimming took 4 bases from V and 6 from J; bases not matched to a gene: 5. Germline V CDR1 and CDR2: SGHNT, YYREEE (reference sequence). Full variable domain (outside the CDR3, taken from reference TRBV5-4 and TRBJ1-1): ETGVTQSPTHLIKTRGQQVTLRCSSQSGHNTVSWYQQALGQGPQFIFQYYREEENGRGNFPPRFSGLQFPNYSSELNVNALELDDSALYLCASSTGQGPEAFFGQGTRLTVV.